The clone carrying this T cell receptor beta chain was recorded only once. The antigen remains undetermined. The TCR beta libraries used approximately 2 micrograms of genomic DNA that came from cryopreserved PBMCs. This specimen comes from a study of cytotoxic CD8 clonotypes in ibrutinib-treated CLL. Overall study results and limits: The study found public clonotypes uncommon, contracting or stable on treatment.

Repertoires were generated with immunoSEQ multiplex PCR, while TCRdb's copy carries only in-frame clones and drops some. The sample contains some 170,000 clones, 70% to 90% of which appear only once. The receptor was isolated from a human donor with chronic lymphocytic leukemia. The input for sequencing was PBMCs, taken at disease progression, from a patient treated with ibrutinib.

The CDR3 DNA follows: TGTGCCAGTCAGTCAGAGGGGGTCTCCTACGAGCAGTACTTC. As protein: CASQSEGVSYEQYF. The gene calls are TRBV6-1 and TRBJ2-7, with a possible D match to TRBD1 (6 bases). The CDR3 is 14 amino acids. The ends were cut back, 9 bases at V and 0 bases at J, with 15 bases in the middle. The germline V gene has CDR1 MNHNS and CDR2 SASEGT.